One sample yielded the 28 T cell receptor beta chains listed below, sequenced in a study of T cell responses to AZD1222 COVID-19 vaccine. Only in-frame clones appear in the TCRdb table, and some are missing; sequencing was by immunoSEQ multiplex PCR. The data contain fewer than 200,000 clones, 88% of them singletons. The sample in question was peripheral blood, obtained on day 0 of AZD1222 vaccination. These receptors were obtained from an adult in good health.

The chain recombines TRBV27 with TRBJ1-2; D gene ambiguous. From germline, CDR1 is MNHEY and CDR2 SMNVEV (reference sequence). V lost 2 bases to trimming and J lost 1 base, with 5 bases between them. The CDR3 is made up of 13 amino acids. The CDR3 DNA reads as TGTGCCAGCAGTTTACGGTTTAACTATGGCTACACCTTC. Encoded protein: CASSLRFNYGYTF.

In its sample, this clone was seen once. This chain uses TRBV5-1 with TRBJ1-1; D not resolved. The germline gives CDR1 SGHRS, CDR2 YFSETQ. The germline V and J ends were trimmed by 4 bases and 0 bases, with 10 bases remaining between them. The CDR3 has 14 amino acids. CDR3 DNA sequence: TGCGCCAGCAGCCTAGGACCTTTGAACACTGAAGCTTTCTTT. Translated, it gives CASSLGPLNTEAFF.

The CDR3 DNA reads as TGTGCCAGCAGTGAGACAGGGGTTGTAGCCGGGGAGCTGTTTTTT. Its protein is CASSETGVVAGELFF. V usage is TRBV6-1 and J usage is TRBJ2-2, with TRBD1 matching over 8 bases. The CDR3 is 15 residues long. Unmatched junction bases numbered 6, after V lost 3 bases and J lost 6 bases. Germline lookup yields CDR1 MNHNS and CDR2 SASEGT.

This chain links TRBV14 with TRBJ1-2; D not certain. The CDR3 sequence is 13 residues long. V was trimmed by 0 bases and J by 5 bases, leaving 7 bases between them. The V gene's germline CDR1 is SGHDN and CDR2 FVKESK. CDR3 in DNA: TGTGCCAGCAGCCAAGACGGACGGTATGGCTACACCTTC. Residues: CASSQDGRYGYTF.

The J gene is TRBJ1-4, the V gene TRBV7-9; D gene unclear. Germline V gene sequence: CDR1 SEHNR, CDR2 FQNEAQ (reference sequence). V was shortened by 5 bases and J by 0 bases, with 7 bases between the two germline ends. The CDR3 is 14 residues long. The CDR3 sequence: CASSNTPTNEKLFF. The CDR3 DNA reads as TGTGCCAGCAGCAACACGCCAACTAATGAAAAACTGTTTTTT. Using reference TRBV7-9 and TRBJ1-4 for the parts outside the CDR3, the full variable domain is DTGVSQNPRHKITKRGQNVTFRCDPISEHNRLYWYRQTLGQGPEFLTYFQNEAQLEKSRLLSDRFSAERPKGSFSTLEIQRTEQGDSAMYLCASSNTPTNEKLFFGSGTQLSVL.

The chain has TRBV5-1 and TRBJ1-5; 7 nucleotides match TRBD1. The CDR3 is 16 residues long. The germline CDR1 and CDR2 sequences are SGHRS and YFSETQ. V shed 0 bases, J shed 0 bases, and the junction held 3 bases outside the gene matches. In DNA, the CDR3 is TGCGCCAGCAGCTTGGGTGGGACAGATAGCAATCAGCCCCAGCATTTT. Translation: CASSLGGTDSNQPQHF.

This chain joins TRBV25-1 and TRBJ2-1; possibly TRBD1 or TRBD2 for D (5 bases each). Trimming took 7 bases from V and 1 from J, leaving 11 bases between them. CDR1 MGHDK and CDR2 SYGVNS come from the germline V gene. The CDR3 runs to 14 residues. The CDR3 sequence is CASTGARSYNEQFF. The DNA for the CDR3 is TGTGCCAGCACCGGGGCGCGTTCCTACAATGAGCAGTTCTTC.

The chain links TRBV9 to TRBJ2-3; TRBD2 agrees at 8 bases. The CDR3 length is 16 residues. Germline CDR1 SGDLS, CDR2 YYNGEE. Trimming removed 4 bases from V and 1 base from J; junction bases left unmatched: 8. The CDR3 DNA is TGTGCCAGCAGCCTTAGCGGGGCGGGACGCACAGATACGCAGTATTTT. Residues: CASSLSGAGRTDTQYF.

This chain connects TRBV5-1 to TRBJ2-1; 10 bases map to TRBD2. CDR3 length: 16 residues. J lost 5 bases, V lost 0 bases, and 5 bases had no gene match. Germline assignment: CDR1 SGHRS and CDR2 YFSETQ. DNA for the CDR3: TGCGCCAGCAGCTTGGAAGCTAGCGGGGGTAACAATGAGCAGTTCTTC. Its translation is CASSLEASGGNNEQFF.

CDR3 DNA sequence: TGTGCCAGCACCACACAGGTACAGGGGGCAATTCAGCCCCAGCATTTT. Amino acid sequence: CASTTQVQGAIQPQHF. The chain is built from TRBV28 and TRBJ1-5; 9 bases are shared with TRBD1. Germline V gives CDR1 MDHEN, CDR2 SYDVKM. Trimming cost V 7 bases and J 6 bases; bases outside gene matches: 13. There are 16 residues in the CDR3.

The chain couples TRBV9 to TRBJ2-7; possibly TRBD2 for D (5 bases). The length of the CDR3 is 15 residues. Germline V gives CDR1 SGDLS, CDR2 YYNGEE. V lost 0 bases to trimming and J lost 5 bases, with 15 bases between them. The CDR3 nucleotides read TGTGCCAGCAGCGTAGCGGGTGGGAGATTCAACGAGCAGTACTTC. Translating it yields CASSVAGGRFNEQYF. The full variable domain, with the rest looked up from reference TRBV9 and TRBJ2-7, is DSGVTQTPKHLITATGQRVTLRCSPRSGDLSVYWYQQSLDQGLQFLIQYYNGEERAKGNILERFSAQQFPDLHSELNLSSLELGDSALYFCASSVAGGRFNEQYFGPGTRLTVT.

This clone was recorded only once. V and J are TRBV28 and TRBJ1-5; possible D gene TRBD1, 6 bases. V was cut by 6 bases and J by 7 bases, with 16 bases left in between. CDR1 and CDR2 (germline): MDHEN, SYDVKM. CDR3 length: 14 amino acids. The CDR3 region is CASSFDSGQQPQHF. CDR3 nucleotide sequence: TGTGCCAGCAGCTTCGACAGCGGACAGCAGCCCCAGCATTTT.

DNA for the CDR3: TGTGCCATCAGCCCGGGACAACGGATGACTGAAGCTTTCTTT. This encodes CAISPGQRMTEAFF. This chain uses TRBV10-3 with TRBJ1-1, with a weak D call TRBD1 (6 bases). The CDR3 is 14 residues long. Trimming shortened V by 6 bases and J by 5 bases, and 16 bases separated the two germline ends. In germline, CDR1 is ENHRY, CDR2 SYGVKD.

The rearrangement uses TRBV7-9 and TRBJ1-1, with TRBD1 matching over 8 bases. The germline CDR1 and CDR2 sequences are SEHNR and FQNEAQ (reference sequence). The junction had 3 bases not matched to a gene; V was cut back by 5 bases and J by 1 base. The CDR3 loop spans 14 amino acids. CDR3: CASSPQGANTEAFF. CDR3 DNA sequence: TGTGCCAGCAGCCCCCAGGGGGCGAACACTGAAGCTTTCTTT. The complete variable domain, with remaining parts taken from reference TRBV7-9 and TRBJ1-1, reads DTGVSQNPRHKITKRGQNVTFRCDPISEHNRLYWYRQTLGQGPEFLTYFQNEAQLEKSRLLSDRFSAERPKGSFSTLEIQRTEQGDSAMYLCASSPQGANTEAFFGQGTRLTVV.

The genes are TRBV9 and TRBJ1-5; no definite D call. V lost 3 bases, J lost 0 bases, and 10 bases lay in between. Germline assignment: CDR1 SGDLS and CDR2 YYNGEE. The CDR3 runs 15 residues. The CDR3 protein is CASSEGSYSNQPQHF. The CDR3 DNA sequence: TGTGCCAGCAGCGAGGGCAGTTATAGCAATCAGCCCCAGCATTTT.

The chain is built from TRBV28 and TRBJ2-1, with 8 bases aligning to TRBD2. Trimming at V came to 6 bases and at J to 2 bases, leaving 6 bases not matched to a gene. Germline CDR1 is MDHEN and CDR2 is SYDVKM. The CDR3 totals 15 residues. CDR3 residues: CASRNPSGPYNEQFF. CDR3 nucleotide sequence: TGTGCCAGCAGAAATCCTAGCGGGCCCTACAATGAGCAGTTCTTC.

The rearrangement joins TRBV30 to TRBJ1-6; maybe TRBD1 (5 bases). The CDR3 loop spans 16 amino acids. Germline-derived CDR1 and CDR2 are GTSNPN and SVGIG (reference sequence). Deletions cut 3 bases from V and 7 bases from J, with 19 bases between. The CDR3 DNA follows: TGTGCCTGGAGCCAGATCGCCGGGACTGAAAATTCACCCCTCCACTTT. Encoded protein: CAWSQIAGTENSPLHF.

The rearrangement links TRBV6-5 to TRBJ2-7; D possibly corresponds to TRBD2 (5 bases). The V gene lost 6 bases and the J gene lost 5 bases, with 14 bases spanning the gap. The length of the CDR3 is 13 residues. CDR1 MNHEY and CDR2 SVGAGI come from the germline V gene. The CDR3 region has the DNA TGTGCCAGCAGCCTTCCTAGCACCCACGAGCAGTACTTC. This sequence encodes CASSLPSTHEQYF.

The chain joins TRBV28 to TRBJ2-5; D possibly corresponds to TRBD1 (7 bases). Germline CDR1 reads MDHEN; CDR2 reads SYDVKM. The CDR3 extends over 17 amino acids. V was clipped by 5 bases and J by 2 bases, with 21 bases between them. The DNA of the CDR3 is TGTGCCAGCAGTGTGATCCGGGGGACAGAAGATCAAGAGACCCAGTACTTC. It specifies CASSVIRGTEDQETQYF.

This clone was detected only a few times. The chain has TRBV10-1 and TRBJ1-1; possible D gene TRBD1, 5 bases. Trimming removed 3 bases from V and 12 bases from J, with 14 bases in between. The CDR3 length is 12 residues. Germline V lookup: CDR1 WNHNN, CDR2 SYGVQD (reference sequence). CDR3 residues: CASSDPGTPTFF. DNA of the CDR3: TGCGCCAGCAGTGACCCCGGGACTCCGACTTTCTTT.

This chain links TRBV30 with TRBJ1-6, with D hard to call. Germline-derived CDR1 and CDR2 are GTSNPN and SVGIG (reference sequence). Trimming stripped 3 bases from V and 3 bases from J, with 12 bases between. The CDR3 has 15 residues. CDR3 amino acids: CAWSVPRGYNSPLHF. DNA for the CDR3: TGTGCCTGGAGCGTCCCCCGGGGCTATAATTCACCCCTCCACTTT.

The V gene is TRBV6-2 or TRBV6-3, the J gene TRBJ1-1; 8 bases are shared with TRBD1. The trim removed 0 bases at V and 4 bases at J, leaving 7 bases unmatched. Per the germline V gene, CDR1 is MNHEY and CDR2 is SVGEGT. CDR3 length: 16 amino acids. CDR3 DNA: TGTGCCAGCAGTTACTCCCAGGGGGCGGTGGGCACTGAAGCTTTCTTT. It is translated as CASSYSQGAVGTEAFF.

The chain couples TRBV6-5 to TRBJ2-1; TRBD2 aligns across 9 bases. V was pared by 7 bases and J by 9 bases, with 4 bases of the junction left unmatched. The germline V gene has CDR1 MNHEY and CDR2 SVGAGI. This CDR3 has 12 amino acids. The CDR3 here is CASTLTSGEQFF. CDR3 DNA sequence: TGTGCCAGCACCTTGACTAGCGGTGAGCAGTTCTTC.

The chain is built from TRBV7-9 and TRBJ1-1; TRBD1 matches 10 bases. Germline lookup yields CDR1 SEHNR and CDR2 FQNEAQ (reference sequence). This CDR3 comprises 16 residues. The V segment lost 5 bases and the J segment 2 bases; nucleotides outside the gene matches: 8. CDR3 in amino acids: CASSITGTGDNTEAFF. CDR3 nucleotide sequence: TGTGCCAGCAGCATTACCGGGACAGGGGATAACACTGAAGCTTTCTTT.

V and J are TRBV29-1 and TRBJ2-1; 8 positions agree with TRBD1. V gave up 4 bases and J gave up 5 bases; unmatched junction bases: 7. CDR3 length equals 14 residues. The V gene's germline CDR1 is SQVTM and CDR2 ANQGSEA. This CDR3 reads CSVVGQGANNEQFF. The CDR3 DNA follows: TGCAGCGTTGTGGGTCAGGGGGCGAACAATGAGCAGTTCTTC.

The chain carries TRBV6-5 and TRBJ2-3; TRBD2 aligns across 7 bases. The CDR3 has 13 residues. Trimming removed 7 bases from V and 3 bases from J; junction bases left unmatched: 4. CDR1 MNHEY and CDR2 SVGAGI come from the germline V gene. CDR3 nucleotides: TGTGCCAGCACCAGACTAGCAACAGATACGCAGTATTTT. As protein: CASTRLATDTQYF.

This clone was detected only a few times. The CDR3 protein is CASSEFEATTEAFF. In nucleotides, the CDR3 is TGTGCCAGCAGCGAATTTGAGGCGACGACTGAAGCTTTCTTT. The chain combines TRBV28 with TRBJ1-1; D is uncertain. The CDR3 has 14 residues. Trimming took off 6 bases at V and 5 bases at J, with 16 bases between the two ends. In germline, CDR1 is MDHEN, CDR2 SYDVKM.

V usage is TRBV4-2 and J usage is TRBJ2-7, with D perhaps TRBD1 (6 bases). Germline values: CDR1 LGHNA, CDR2 YNFKEQ. The CDR3 is 14 amino acids. Trimming left V 4 bases short and J 4 bases short, with 14 bases between. The chain's CDR3 is CASSPAGTTYEQYF. DNA of the CDR3: TGTGCCAGCAGCCCAGCCGGGACAACTTACGAGCAGTACTTC.